This entry lists 24 T cell receptor beta chains sequenced from one sample in a study of blood T cell repertoires in COVID-19. Data came from immunoSEQ multiplex PCR; TCRdb stores just in-frame clones and leaves some out. This sample has roughly 270,000 clones, with roughly 85% found just once. Sequences were obtained from peripheral blood. The receptors derive from a man aged 45-60 years with active or convalescent COVID-19.

The chain combines TRBV28 with TRBJ1-2; D uncertain. CDR1 and CDR2 from the germline V gene are MDHEN and SYDVKM. V was shortened by 8 bases and J by 7 bases, with 17 bases between the two germline ends. The CDR3 has 13 amino acids. The CDR3 DNA reads TGTGCCAGCGGGTATGATGCAGGATTTGGCTACACCTTC. As protein: CASGYDAGFGYTF.

The chain has TRBV15 and TRBJ2-5; D might be TRBD1 (6 bases). The CDR3 totals 15 residues. Germline CDR1 is LNHNV and CDR2 is YYDKDF (reference sequence). Trimming cost V 0 bases and J 1 base, with 9 bases left between them. Here the CDR3 DNA reads TGTGCCACCAGCAGAGACGGACAGTTCCAAGAGACCCAGTACTTC. Its translation: CATSRDGQFQETQYF.

The chain uses TRBV18 and TRBJ2-7; D possibly corresponds to TRBD2 (6 bases). Germline V gene sequence: CDR1 KGHSH, CDR2 LQKENI. Between the trimmed V and J ends, which lost 0 bases and 2 bases, there was a span of 8 bases. The CDR3 spans 14 residues. The CDR3 protein is CASSPPGSAYEQYF. The DNA for the CDR3 is TGTGCCAGCTCACCACCCGGGAGCGCCTACGAGCAGTACTTC.

This clone was picked up a small number of times. The J gene is TRBJ1-2, the V gene TRBV28; 7 bases fit TRBD1. The CDR3 runs 14 residues. Germline V CDR1 and CDR2: MDHEN, SYDVKM. After removal of 2 bases from V and 2 bases from J, the junction contained 2 bases not matched to a gene. The CDR3 sequence is CASSLGGQNYGYTF. CDR3 in DNA: TGTGCCAGCAGTTTAGGGGGACAGAACTATGGCTACACCTTC.

The V call is TRBV2, the J call TRBJ1-5; D possibly corresponds to TRBD1 (5 bases). This CDR3 is built from 14 residues. Trimming stripped 6 bases from V and 0 bases from J, with 9 bases between. Germline V lookup: CDR1 SNHLY, CDR2 FYNNEI. Here the CDR3 reads CASSGGISNQPQHF. The CDR3 DNA is TGTGCCAGCAGCGGGGGGATTAGCAATCAGCCCCAGCATTTT. Complete variable domain (other parts from reference TRBV2 and TRBJ1-5): EPEVTQTPSHQVTQMGQEVILRCVPISNHLYFYWYRQILGQKVEFLVSFYNNEISEKSEIFDDQFSVERPDGSNFTLKIRSTKLEDSAMYFCASSGGISNQPQHFGDGTRLSIL.

This chain uses TRBV10-3 with TRBJ1-6; D is uncertain. The germline V gene encodes CDR1 ENHRY and CDR2 SYGVKD. V lost 3 bases to trimming and J lost 5 bases, with 14 bases between them. The CDR3 is 16 residues long. DNA of the CDR3: TGTGCCATCAGTGATATAGTCAGAGGGCATAATTCACCCCTCCACTTT. Protein: CAISDIVRGHNSPLHF.

Concerning this clone itself: The same CDR3 is also encoded by other DNA sequences in this sample. The chain carries TRBV5-4 and TRBJ2-3; D is uncertain. V dropped 0 bases and J dropped 1 base, with 3 bases sitting between them. The length of the CDR3 is 13 residues. Germline loops: CDR1 SGHNT, CDR2 YYREEE (reference sequence). CDR3 DNA: TGTGCCAGCAGCTTGGGCGGCACAGATACGCAGTATTTT. Amino acids: CASSLGGTDTQYF.

This chain links TRBV19 with TRBJ1-1; tentatively, D is TRBD1 (6 bases). Germline-derived CDR1 and CDR2 are LNHDA and SQIVND (reference sequence). The length of the CDR3 is 12 residues. Trimming left V 11 bases short and J 5 bases short, with 15 bases between. CDR3 loop: CASSDRITEAFF. The CDR3 DNA is TGTGCCTCCAGCGACAGGATTACTGAAGCTTTCTTT.

This clone was counted a few times. The chain recombines TRBV20-1 with TRBJ1-4; D is uncertain. Germline loops: CDR1 DFQATT, CDR2 SNEGSKA (reference sequence). V lost 3 bases and J 10 bases, leaving 9 bases between the germline ends. The CDR3 extends over 11 amino acids. The CDR3 loop reads CSASEGRKLFF. CDR3 coding DNA: TGCAGTGCTAGTGAAGGGAGAAAACTGTTTTTT.

The chain employs TRBV7-3 and TRBJ2-5; 9 nucleotides match TRBD2. Germline assignment: CDR1 SGHTA and CDR2 FQGTGA. V trimming: 6 bases; J trimming: 4 bases; junction bases outside the gene matches: 9. This CDR3 spans 15 amino acids. CDR3 DNA sequence: TGTGCCAGCAGTAGGGTAGCGGGAGTAGGAGAGACCCAGTACTTC. This sequence encodes CASSRVAGVGETQYF.

This clone was seen a single time. J is TRBJ2-1 and V is TRBV28, with D perhaps TRBD2 (5 bases). The CDR3 runs to 15 residues. The V gene lost 6 bases and the J gene lost 0 bases, with 12 bases spanning the gap. Germline V gene lookup returns CDR1 MDHEN and CDR2 SYDVKM. This CDR3 reads CASRPDGNSYNEQFF. In DNA form, the CDR3 reads TGTGCCAGCAGACCGGACGGGAACTCCTACAATGAGCAGTTCTTC.

The V gene is TRBV7-2, the J gene TRBJ2-7; 10 nucleotides agree with TRBD2. The CDR3 totals 15 residues. Germline CDR1 reads SGHTA; CDR2 reads FQGNSA. With 1 base clipped from V and 6 bases from J, the junction kept 6 bases outside the gene matches. CDR3 sequence reads: CASSLDLAGAGEQYF. The CDR3 DNA is TGTGCCAGCAGCTTAGATCTAGCGGGAGCTGGCGAGCAGTACTTC. Full variable domain (remainder filled in from reference TRBV7-2 and TRBJ2-7): GAGVSQSPSNKVTEKGKDVELRCDPISGHTALYWYRQSLGQGLEFLIYFQGNSAPDKSGLPSDRFSAERTGGSVSTLTIQRTQQEDSAVYLCASSLDLAGAGEQYFGPGTRLTVT.

V gene TRBV29-1 combines with J gene TRBJ2-1; 8 bases match TRBD1. The ends lost 5 bases at V and 3 bases at J; junction bases unmatched: 12. Germline V lookup: CDR1 SQVTM, CDR2 ANQGSEA. The CDR3 totals 16 residues. The DNA of the CDR3 is TGCAGCGTTAAGGACAGGGAGGTACTCGTCTACAATGAGCAGTTCTTC. Translating gives CSVKDREVLVYNEQFF.

This clone has only a few counts. This sequence joins TRBV19 and TRBJ1-5, with 7 positions matching TRBD1. Germline V CDR1 and CDR2: LNHDA, SQIVND (reference sequence). Trimming removed 4 bases from V and 5 bases from J; junction bases left unmatched: 5. CDR3 length: 14 amino acids. CDR3 amino acids: CASSRGTDYQPQHF. In DNA, the CDR3 is TGTGCCAGTAGTAGAGGGACAGATTATCAGCCCCAGCATTTT.

In this sample, this clone turned up once. The V call is TRBV2, the J call TRBJ2-1; TRBD2 matches at 9 bases. There are 19 residues in the CDR3. The V segment lost 2 bases and the J segment 0 bases; nucleotides outside the gene matches: 11. Germline V gives CDR1 SNHLY, CDR2 FYNNEI. The CDR3 DNA sequence: TGTGCCAGCAGTGAAAATCGGGTAGCGGGAGTTTTCTCCTACAATGAGCAGTTCTTC. Protein product: CASSENRVAGVFSYNEQFF.

The chain links TRBV7-9 to TRBJ2-1, with 7 nucleotides matching TRBD2. The V gene end was trimmed by 5 bases and the J gene end by 5 bases; junction bases not matched to a gene: 12. CDR3 size: 16 residues. The germline V gene has CDR1 SEHNR and CDR2 FQNEAQ (reference sequence). The CDR3 bases are TGTGCCAGCAGCAACTCAAGGCGGGAGCTAGACAATGAGCAGTTCTTC. Translating it yields CASSNSRRELDNEQFF.

V and J are TRBV10-3 and TRBJ1-1; TRBD1 is a possible D gene (6 bases). The length of the CDR3 is 15 residues. Trimming removed 4 bases at V and 5 bases at J, with 17 bases between. The V gene's germline CDR1 is ENHRY and CDR2 SYGVKD. As DNA, the CDR3 is TGTGCCATCAGTGCCACGTCAGGGGTGAGGACTGAAGCTTTCTTT. Translating gives CAISATSGVRTEAFF.

The chain employs TRBV9 and TRBJ2-2, with a weak D call TRBD1 (6 bases). The CDR3 spans 14 residues. Per germline, CDR1 SGDLS and CDR2 YYNGEE. Trimming stripped 6 bases from V and 1 base from J, with 10 bases between. The CDR3 region is CASNGTMNTGELFF. Here the CDR3 DNA reads TGTGCCAGCAATGGGACAATGAACACCGGGGAGCTGTTTTTT.

This rearrangement joins TRBV2 to TRBJ1-4, with D possibly matching TRBD1 (6 bases). The CDR3 loop spans 15 amino acids. Trimming stripped 8 bases from V and 5 bases from J, with 18 bases between. Looked up from germline, CDR1 is SNHLY and CDR2 is FYNNEI. Here the CDR3 reads CASGGAGNRNEKLFF. In DNA form, the CDR3 reads TGTGCCAGCGGGGGGGCAGGGAATAGAAATGAAAAACTGTTTTTT. The entire variable domain, with the rest obtained from reference TRBV2 and TRBJ1-4, is as follows: EPEVTQTPSHQVTQMGQEVILRCVPISNHLYFYWYRQILGQKVEFLVSFYNNEISEKSEIFDDQFSVERPDGSNFTLKIRSTKLEDSAMYFCASGGAGNRNEKLFFGSGTQLSVL.

The gene calls are TRBV5-6 and TRBJ2-1; tentative D call: TRBD2 (5 bases). The CDR3 sequence is 15 residues long. The ends were cut back, 6 bases at V and 3 bases at J, with 16 bases in the middle. In germline, CDR1 is SGHDT, CDR2 YYEEEE. CDR3 loop: CASITMRAIYNEQFF. For the CDR3, the DNA is TGTGCCAGCATCACCATGCGGGCCATCTACAATGAGCAGTTCTTC. Full variable domain (rest looked up from reference TRBV5-6 and TRBJ2-1): DAGVTQSPTHLIKTRGQQVTLRCSPKSGHDTVSWYQQALGQGPQFIFQYYEEEERQRGNFPDRFSGHQFPNYSSELNVNALLLGDSALYLCASITMRAIYNEQFFGPGTRLTVL.

This clone was seen only a few times. The chain combines TRBV30 with TRBJ1-1; perhaps TRBD1 as D (5 bases). V was clipped by 4 bases and J by 5 bases, with 26 bases between them. This CDR3 spans 17 amino acids. Looked up from germline, CDR1 is GTSNPN and CDR2 is SVGIG (reference sequence). The DNA for the CDR3 is TGTGCCTGGACCTCATGGGCGGCTGGGGGGTTAGGGACTGAAGCTTTCTTT. This gives the protein CAWTSWAAGGLGTEAFF.

The rearrangement joins TRBV7-6 to TRBJ2-3, with D maybe TRBD1 (7 bases). Germline V gives CDR1 SGHVS, CDR2 FNYEAQ. The CDR3 spans 15 residues. Trimming stripped 5 bases from V and 3 bases from J, with 15 bases between. In DNA form, the CDR3 reads TGTGCCAGCAGCCAGGGGGGAGTAGGGACAGATACGCAGTATTTT. It specifies CASSQGGVGTDTQYF.

The chain has TRBV6-5 and TRBJ2-7, with D possibly matching TRBD1 (5 bases). The CDR3 spans 14 residues. Germline V lookup: CDR1 MNHEY, CDR2 SVGAGI. The V and J ends lost 6 bases and 0 bases respectively, with 12 bases between them. CDR3 sequence: CASSFDRASYEQYF. DNA for the CDR3: TGTGCCAGCAGCTTTGACAGAGCCTCCTACGAGCAGTACTTC.

The chain joins TRBV29-1 to TRBJ2-1; 8 bases agree with TRBD2. The CDR3 extends over 17 amino acids. CDR1 is SQVTM and CDR2 is ANQGSEA in the germline V gene. With 1 base clipped from V and 10 bases from J, the junction kept 18 bases outside the gene matches. The CDR3 bases are TGCAGCGTTGAAGTCCGGGGGCGGGAGGCACCGGGTAGGGAGCAGTTCTTC. Its translation: CSVEVRGREAPGREQFF.